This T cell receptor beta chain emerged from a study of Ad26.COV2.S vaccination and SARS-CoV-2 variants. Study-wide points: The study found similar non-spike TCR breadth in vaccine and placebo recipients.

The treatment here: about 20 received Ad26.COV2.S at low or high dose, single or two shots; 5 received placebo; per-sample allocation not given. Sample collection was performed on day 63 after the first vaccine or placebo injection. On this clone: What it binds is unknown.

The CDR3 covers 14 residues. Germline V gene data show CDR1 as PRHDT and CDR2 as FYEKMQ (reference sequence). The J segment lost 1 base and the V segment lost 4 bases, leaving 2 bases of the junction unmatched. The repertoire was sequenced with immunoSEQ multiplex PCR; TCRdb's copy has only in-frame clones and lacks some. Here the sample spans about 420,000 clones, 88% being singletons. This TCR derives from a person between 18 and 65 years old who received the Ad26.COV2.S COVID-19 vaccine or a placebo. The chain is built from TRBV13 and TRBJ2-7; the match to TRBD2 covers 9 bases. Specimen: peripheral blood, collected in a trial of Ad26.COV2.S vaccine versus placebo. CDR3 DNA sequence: TGTGCCAGCAGCTCGACTAGCGGTTCCTACGAGCAGTACTTC. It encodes CASSSTSGSYEQYF.